This note documents a single T cell receptor (beta chain) sequence. Its matching antigen is unknown. CDR1 is KGHSH, CDR2 LQKENI, per germline. The V end lost 6 bases, the J end lost 5 bases, and 16 bases lay between the germline ends. The CDR3 is 14 residues long. A multiplex PCR was run with 60 Vbeta primers and 13 Jbeta primers. Here immunoSEQ multiplex PCR was the method, and the copy in TCRdb shows in-frame clones only, minus some. The sample has some 150,000 clones, approximately 78% seen once; the top ten hold 3.5% to 5.5%. This record comes from a study of cytomegalovirus exposure and HLA in healthy donors. Unrecorded immune exposures were likely, despite nominal health at sampling. Whole-study results and caveats: Published work reported that the classifier diagnosed cytomegalovirus status with high specificity and sensitivity. Most TCR sequences showed up rarely, but some public TCRs showed up in many donors.

The TCR originated in a woman in her thirties or forties in good health and CMV-seropositive. Sequencing was performed on PBMCs. The genes are TRBV18 and TRBJ2-5, with D possibly matching TRBD2 (5 bases). CDR3 coding DNA: TGTGCCAGCTCGCCCGGGCTAGCATTTGAGACCCAGTACTTC. It yields the protein CASSPGLAFETQYF.